Included here is one T cell receptor (beta chain) sequence, with context. Its antigen is undetermined. A read error may account for a junction end that differs from germline. This sample includes further DNA sequences coding for the same CDR3. These data are taken from a study of cytomegalovirus exposure and HLA in healthy donors. The study, taken as a whole, reports: The tendency of first-cohort TCR clusters to co-occur in the 120 or so validation repertoires was the finding of a later analysis.

The method was immunoSEQ multiplex PCR; TCRdb's version includes in-frame clones alone and lacks a portion of them. The profile covers 110,000 or so clones, with over 75% appearing a single time and 2.1% taken by the ten largest. Source material: PBMCs. This clonotype was obtained from a woman aged 30 to 39 in good health and CMV-seronegative.

CDR3 in DNA: TGTGCCAGCAGCATTGGACAGGGGAACGCCGGGGAGCTGTTTTTT. It encodes CASSIGQGNAGELFF. V gene TRBV7-6 combines with J gene TRBJ2-2; 9 positions match TRBD1. The CDR3 is 15 residues long. The V gene's germline CDR1 is SGHVS and CDR2 FNYEAQ.